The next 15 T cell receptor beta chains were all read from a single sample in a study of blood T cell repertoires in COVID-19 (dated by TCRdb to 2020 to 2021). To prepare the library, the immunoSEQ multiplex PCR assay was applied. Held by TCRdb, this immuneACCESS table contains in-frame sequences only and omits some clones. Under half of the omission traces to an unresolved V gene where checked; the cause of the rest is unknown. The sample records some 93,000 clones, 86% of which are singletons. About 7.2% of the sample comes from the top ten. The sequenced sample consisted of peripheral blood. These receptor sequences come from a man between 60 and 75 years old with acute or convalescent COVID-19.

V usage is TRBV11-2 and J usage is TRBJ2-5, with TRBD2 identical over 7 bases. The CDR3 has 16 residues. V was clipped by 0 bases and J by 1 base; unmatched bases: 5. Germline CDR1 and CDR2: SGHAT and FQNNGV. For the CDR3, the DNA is TGTGCCAGCAGCTTAGATGCTTCGGGGGGCCAAGAGACCCAGTACTTC. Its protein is CASSLDASGGQETQYF.

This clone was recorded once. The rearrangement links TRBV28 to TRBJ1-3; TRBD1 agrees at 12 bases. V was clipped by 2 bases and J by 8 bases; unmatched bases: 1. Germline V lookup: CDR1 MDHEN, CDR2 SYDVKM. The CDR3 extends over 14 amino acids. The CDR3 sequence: CASSLGTGGDTIYF. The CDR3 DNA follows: TGTGCCAGCAGTTTAGGGACAGGGGGCGACACCATATATTTT.

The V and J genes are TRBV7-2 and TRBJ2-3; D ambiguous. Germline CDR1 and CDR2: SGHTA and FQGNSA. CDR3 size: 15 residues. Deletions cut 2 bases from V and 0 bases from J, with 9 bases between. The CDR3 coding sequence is TGTGCCAGCAGCTTATGGCGGAGTAGCACAGATACGCAGTATTTT. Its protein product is CASSLWRSSTDTQYF.

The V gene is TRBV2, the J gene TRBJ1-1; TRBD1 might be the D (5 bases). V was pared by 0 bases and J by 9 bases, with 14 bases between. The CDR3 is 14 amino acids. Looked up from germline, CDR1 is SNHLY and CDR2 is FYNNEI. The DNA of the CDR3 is TGTGCCAGCAGTGAAGCGGGAACAGGCGTTAAAGCTTTCTTT. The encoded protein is CASSEAGTGVKAFF.

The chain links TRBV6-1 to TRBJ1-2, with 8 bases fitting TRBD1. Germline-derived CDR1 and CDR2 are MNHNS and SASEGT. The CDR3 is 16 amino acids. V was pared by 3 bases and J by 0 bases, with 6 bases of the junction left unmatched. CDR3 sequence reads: CASSDGQGEANYGYTF. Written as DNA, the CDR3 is TGTGCCAGCAGTGATGGACAGGGTGAAGCTAACTATGGCTACACCTTC.

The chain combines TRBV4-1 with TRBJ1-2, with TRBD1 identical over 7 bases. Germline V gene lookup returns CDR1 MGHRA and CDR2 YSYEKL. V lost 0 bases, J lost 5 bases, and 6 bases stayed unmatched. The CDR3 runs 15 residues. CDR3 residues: CASSQEGTVTYGYTF. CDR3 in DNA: TGCGCCAGCAGCCAAGAAGGGACAGTTACTTATGGCTACACCTTC.

CDR3 protein: CSVESGYGYTF. CDR3 nucleotides: TGCAGCGTTGAGTCCGGCTATGGCTACACCTTC. V and J are TRBV29-1 and TRBJ1-2; D remains unclear. Trimming removed 3 bases from V and 4 bases from J, with 6 bases in between. Germline V gene lookup returns CDR1 SQVTM and CDR2 ANQGSEA. CDR3 length equals 11 residues.

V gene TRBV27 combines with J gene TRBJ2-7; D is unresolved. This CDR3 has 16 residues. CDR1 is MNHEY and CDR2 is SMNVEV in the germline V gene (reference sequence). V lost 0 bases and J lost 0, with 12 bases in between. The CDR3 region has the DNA TGTGCCAGCAGTTTATCGATTGCGGTAAGCTCCTACGAGCAGTACTTC. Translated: CASSLSIAVSSYEQYF.

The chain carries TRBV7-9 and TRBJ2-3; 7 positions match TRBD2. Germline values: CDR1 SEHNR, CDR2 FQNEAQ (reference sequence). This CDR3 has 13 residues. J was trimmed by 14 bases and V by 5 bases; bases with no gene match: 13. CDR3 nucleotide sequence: TGTGCCAGCAGCGCCGCCTGGGGGGGTGACTGGTATTTT. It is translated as CASSAAWGGDWYF.

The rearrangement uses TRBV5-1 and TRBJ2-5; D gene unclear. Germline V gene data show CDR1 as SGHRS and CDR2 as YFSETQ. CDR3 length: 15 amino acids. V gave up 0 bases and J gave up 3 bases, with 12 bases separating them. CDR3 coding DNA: TGCGCCAGCAGCTTGGCCGCCAGGATCGAAGAGACCCAGTACTTC. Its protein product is CASSLAARIEETQYF.

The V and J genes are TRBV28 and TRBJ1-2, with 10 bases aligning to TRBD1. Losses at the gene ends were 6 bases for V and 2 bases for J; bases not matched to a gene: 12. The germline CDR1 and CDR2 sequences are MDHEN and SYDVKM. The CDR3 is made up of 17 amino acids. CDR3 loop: CASSGSPGQGTNYGYTF. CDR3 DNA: TGTGCCAGCAGCGGCTCTCCGGGACAGGGGACCAACTATGGCTACACCTTC.

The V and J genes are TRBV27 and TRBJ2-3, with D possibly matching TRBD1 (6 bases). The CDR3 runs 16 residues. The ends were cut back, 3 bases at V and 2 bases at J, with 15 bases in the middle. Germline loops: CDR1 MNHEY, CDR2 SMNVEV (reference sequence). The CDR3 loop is CASSFFLRTATDTQYF. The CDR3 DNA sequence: TGTGCCAGCAGTTTTTTTTTAAGGACAGCCACAGATACGCAGTATTTT.

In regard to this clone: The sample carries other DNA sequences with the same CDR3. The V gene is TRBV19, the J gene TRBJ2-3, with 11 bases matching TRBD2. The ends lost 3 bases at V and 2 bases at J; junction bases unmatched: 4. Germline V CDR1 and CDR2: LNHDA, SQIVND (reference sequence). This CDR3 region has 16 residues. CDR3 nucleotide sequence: TGTGCCAGTAGTATCACTAGCGGGGGAAACACAGATACGCAGTATTTT. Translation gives CASSITSGGNTDTQYF.

CDR3 residues: CASTRSGGAKNIQYF. CDR3 coding DNA: TGTGCCAGCACCCGTAGCGGGGGGGCCAAAAACATTCAGTACTTC. This chain connects TRBV13 to TRBJ2-4; 10 nucleotides line up with TRBD2. This CDR3 has 15 amino acids. Germline trimming cut 7 bases from V and 1 base from J; bases unmatched to any gene: 4. CDR1 is PRHDT and CDR2 is FYEKMQ in the germline V gene (reference sequence).

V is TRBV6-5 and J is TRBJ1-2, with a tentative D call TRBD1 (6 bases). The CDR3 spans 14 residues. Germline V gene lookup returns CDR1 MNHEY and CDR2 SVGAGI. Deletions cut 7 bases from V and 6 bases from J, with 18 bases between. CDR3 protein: CASIKLGGANGYTF. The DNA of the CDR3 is TGTGCCAGCATTAAACTAGGGGGGGCAAATGGCTACACCTTC.